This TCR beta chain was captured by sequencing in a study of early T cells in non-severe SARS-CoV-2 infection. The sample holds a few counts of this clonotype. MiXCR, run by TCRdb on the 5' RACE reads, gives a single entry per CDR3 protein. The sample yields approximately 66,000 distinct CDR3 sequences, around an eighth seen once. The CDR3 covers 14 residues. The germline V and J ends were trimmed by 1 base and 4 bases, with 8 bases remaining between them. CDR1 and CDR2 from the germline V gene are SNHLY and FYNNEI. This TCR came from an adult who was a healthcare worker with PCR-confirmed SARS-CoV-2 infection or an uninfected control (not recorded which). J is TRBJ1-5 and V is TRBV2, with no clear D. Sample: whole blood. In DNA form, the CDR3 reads TGTGCCAGCAGTGAAGGACATTTTAATCAGCCCCAGCATTTT. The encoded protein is CASSEGHFNQPQHF.